One and the same sample provided the 8 T cell receptor beta chains below, sequenced in a study of beta chain features in type 1 diabetes. What these receptors recognize is not known. cDNA synthesis used the whole RNA isolate, giving expressed TCRB sequences. The protocol was immunoSEQ multiplex PCR, while the TCRdb copy is restricted to in-frame clones and leaves out a portion. The sample lists 550,000 to 850,000 clones; under 15% were seen once. General study results and limits: Shortening of TCRB CDR3s, moderate but significant, appeared in all four CD4+ subsets of Type 1 diabetes patients.

Sequenced material: naive CD4+ T cells from blood. The receptors stem from a man in his late teens or twenties with type 1 diabetes.

This clone was seen only a few times. The chain uses TRBV15 and TRBJ2-2; D remains unclear. CDR3 size: 16 residues. Germline V gene data show CDR1 as LNHNV and CDR2 as YYDKDF (reference sequence). The ends were cut back, 3 bases at V and 5 bases at J, with 16 bases in the middle. The CDR3: CATSSHMRHSTGELFF. CDR3 nucleotides: TGTGCCACCAGCAGTCATATGCGTCATAGTACCGGGGAGCTGTTTTTT.

This clone showed up just a few times. This specimen includes other DNA sequences encoding the same CDR3. The V and J genes are TRBV18 and TRBJ2-3; the D is unclear. The germline CDR1 and CDR2 sequences are KGHSH and LQKENI. V gave up 3 bases and J gave up 2 bases, with 6 bases separating them. The CDR3 loop spans 13 amino acids. The CDR3 loop reads CASSPLITDTQYF. In DNA, the CDR3 is TGTGCCAGCTCACCGTTAATCACAGATACGCAGTATTTT. The full variable domain, completed using reference TRBV18 and TRBJ2-3, is NAGVMQNPRHLVRRRGQEARLRCSPMKGHSHVYWYRQLPEEGLKFMVYLQKENIIDESGMPKERFSAEFPKEGPSILRIQQVVRGDSAAYFCASSPLITDTQYFGPGTRLTVL.

Comment on this clone: Additional DNA sequences in this sample encode the identical CDR3. V gene TRBV6-5 combines with J gene TRBJ2-7; either TRBD1 or TRBD2 may fit D (5 bases each). The CDR3 loop spans 12 amino acids. Germline V gene lookup returns CDR1 MNHEY and CDR2 SVGAGI. The V gene lost 5 bases and the J gene lost 3 bases, with 8 bases spanning the gap. CDR3 sequence reads: CASSRDRYEQYF. The CDR3 DNA sequence: TGTGCCAGCAGTCGGGACCGCTACGAGCAGTACTTC.

This clone was seen only a few times. The rearrangement links TRBV5-1 to TRBJ2-5; the D gene is possibly TRBD2 (5 bases). Germline V CDR1 and CDR2: SGHRS, YFSETQ. The ends were cut back, 0 bases at V and 5 bases at J, with 17 bases in the middle. CDR3 length: 16 residues. CDR3 bases: TGCGCCAGCAGCTTGGGCCTAGCTGAAACTGGGGAGACCCAGTACTTC. Translation: CASSLGLAETGETQYF.

There are a few counts of this clone. The rearrangement joins TRBV5-1 to TRBJ2-1; 9 bases agree with TRBD2. The V segment lost 4 bases and the J segment 5 bases; nucleotides outside the gene matches: 10. The CDR3 extends over 16 amino acids. Germline loops: CDR1 SGHRS, CDR2 YFSETQ. The CDR3 region has the DNA TGCGCCAGCAGCCCGAGGACTAGCGAACTAGACAATGAGCAGTTCTTC. This encodes CASSPRTSELDNEQFF.

This clone has at least ten counts. In the same sample, other DNA sequences code for this CDR3. J is TRBJ2-3 and V is TRBV30; maybe TRBD2 (6 bases). With 5 bases removed from V and 3 bases from J, the gap between germline ends came to 12 bases. The CDR3 consists of 13 residues. The germline V gene encodes CDR1 GTSNPN and CDR2 SVGIG (reference sequence). The CDR3: CAWGPGGTDTQYF. The CDR3 DNA follows: TGTGCCTGGGGGCCCGGAGGGACAGATACGCAGTATTTT.

This clone was counted a few times. The chain carries TRBV19 and TRBJ2-6, with D tentatively TRBD1 (5 bases). V was shortened by 7 bases and J by 1 base, with 11 bases between the two germline ends. CDR1 and CDR2 from the germline V gene are LNHDA and SQIVND (reference sequence). CDR3 length: 15 residues. The CDR3 is CASITQGSGANVLTF. In DNA form, the CDR3 reads TGTGCCAGTATCACCCAGGGTTCTGGGGCCAACGTCCTGACTTTC.

This sequence joins TRBV10-3 and TRBJ1-1; unclear D gene. The CDR3 spans 14 residues. CDR1 and CDR2 from the germline V gene are ENHRY and SYGVKD. Trimming stripped 8 bases from V and 2 bases from J, with 15 bases between. Written as DNA, the CDR3 is TGTGCCATCGCCCTAACCGTCCCTAACACTGAAGCTTTCTTT. Its protein is CAIALTVPNTEAFF.